This T cell receptor (beta chain) was captured in a study of molecular identifiers for immune sequencing clone quantification. This clonotype has a count of ten or more. No antigen is known for it. Via MiXCR, TCRdb re-called the PCR reads, giving one row per CDR3 protein. The sample consists of about 640,000 distinct CDR3 sequences, nearly 20% of them appearing once. Whole-study results and caveats: Clones that exceeded 20 RNA copies held over 98% of effector molecules, yet under 1% in naive cells.

Sequenced input: naive CD8+ T cells from blood, with Jurkat cell RNA spiked in. Subset noted: FACS-sorted CD8+CD4-CCR7+CD45RA+ naive T cells. This clonotype was obtained from a human donor in good health. Some libraries in this study had Jurkat cell RNA spiked in.

The CDR3 sequence is CASSTSGGGTDTQYF. The CDR3 DNA reads as TGTGCCAGTAGCACTAGCGGGGGGGGCACAGATACGCAGTATTTT. V gene TRBV19 combines with J gene TRBJ2-3; the match to TRBD2 covers 13 bases. The CDR3 runs to 15 residues. The junction had 1 base not matched to a gene; V was cut back by 6 bases and J by 1 base. CDR1 and CDR2 (germline): LNHDA, SQIVND (reference sequence).